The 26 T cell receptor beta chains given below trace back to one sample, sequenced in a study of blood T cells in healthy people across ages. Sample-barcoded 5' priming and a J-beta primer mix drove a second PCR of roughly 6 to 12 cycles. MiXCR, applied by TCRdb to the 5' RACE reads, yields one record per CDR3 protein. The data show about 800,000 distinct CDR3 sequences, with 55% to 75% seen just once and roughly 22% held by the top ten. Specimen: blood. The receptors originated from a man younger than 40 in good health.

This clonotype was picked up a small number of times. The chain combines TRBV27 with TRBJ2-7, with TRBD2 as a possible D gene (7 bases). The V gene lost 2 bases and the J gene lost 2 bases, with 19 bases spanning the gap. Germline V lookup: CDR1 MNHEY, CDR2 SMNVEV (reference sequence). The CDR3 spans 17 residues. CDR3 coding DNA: TGTGCCAGCAGTTTAGAGGGGGGGAACAGGAGAACCTACGAGCAGTACTTC. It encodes CASSLEGGNRRTYEQYF.

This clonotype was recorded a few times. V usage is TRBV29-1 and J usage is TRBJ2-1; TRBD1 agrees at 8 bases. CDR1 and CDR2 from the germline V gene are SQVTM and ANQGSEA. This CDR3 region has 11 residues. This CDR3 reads CSGYRGNEQFF. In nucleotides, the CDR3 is TGCAGTGGGTACAGGGGGAATGAGCAGTTCTTC.

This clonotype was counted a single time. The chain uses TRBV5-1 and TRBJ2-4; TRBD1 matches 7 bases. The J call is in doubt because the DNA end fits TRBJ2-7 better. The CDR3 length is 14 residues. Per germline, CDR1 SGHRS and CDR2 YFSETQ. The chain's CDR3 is CASSSQTGIHEQYF. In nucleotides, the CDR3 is TGCGCCAGCAGCTCGCAGACAGGGATCCACGAGCAGTACTTC.

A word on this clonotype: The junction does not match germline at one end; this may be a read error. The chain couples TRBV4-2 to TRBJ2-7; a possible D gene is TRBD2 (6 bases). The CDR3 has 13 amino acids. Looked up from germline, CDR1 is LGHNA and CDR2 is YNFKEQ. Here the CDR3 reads CASSPGLSNEQYF. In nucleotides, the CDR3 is TGTGCCAGCAGCCCGGGACTCTCCAACGAGCAGTACTTC.

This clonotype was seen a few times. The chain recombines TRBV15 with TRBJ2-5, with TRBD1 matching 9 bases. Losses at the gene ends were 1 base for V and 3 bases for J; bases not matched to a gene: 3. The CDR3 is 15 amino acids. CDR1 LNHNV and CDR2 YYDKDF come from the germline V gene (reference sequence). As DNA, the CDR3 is TGTGCCACCAGCAGAGTCAGGGACAGGGAAGAGACCCAGTACTTC. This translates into CATSRVRDREETQYF.

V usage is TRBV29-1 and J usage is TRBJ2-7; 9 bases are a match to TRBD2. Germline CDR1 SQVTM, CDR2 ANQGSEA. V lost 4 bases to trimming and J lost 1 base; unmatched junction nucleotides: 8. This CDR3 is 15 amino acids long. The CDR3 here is CSVVSSGIGSYEQYF. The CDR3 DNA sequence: TGCAGCGTTGTTTCTAGCGGGATCGGTTCCTACGAGCAGTACTTC.

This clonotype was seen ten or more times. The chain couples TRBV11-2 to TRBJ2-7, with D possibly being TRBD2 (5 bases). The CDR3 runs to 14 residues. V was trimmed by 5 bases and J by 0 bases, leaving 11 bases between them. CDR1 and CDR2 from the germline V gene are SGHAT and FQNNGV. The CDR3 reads CASSPDGISYEQYF. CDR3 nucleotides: TGTGCCAGCAGCCCCGACGGGATCTCCTACGAGCAGTACTTC.

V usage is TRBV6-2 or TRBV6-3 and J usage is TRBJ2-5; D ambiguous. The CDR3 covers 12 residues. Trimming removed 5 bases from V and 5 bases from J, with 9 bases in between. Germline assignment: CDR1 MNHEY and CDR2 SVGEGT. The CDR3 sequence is CASSPMRETQYF. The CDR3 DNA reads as TGTGCCAGCAGTCCCATGCGGGAGACCCAGTACTTC.

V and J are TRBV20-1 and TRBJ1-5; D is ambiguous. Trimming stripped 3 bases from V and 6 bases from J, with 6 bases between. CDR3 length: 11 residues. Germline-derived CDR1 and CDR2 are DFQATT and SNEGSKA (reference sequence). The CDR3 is CSASLGQPQHF. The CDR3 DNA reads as TGCAGTGCTAGTCTAGGTCAGCCCCAGCATTTT.

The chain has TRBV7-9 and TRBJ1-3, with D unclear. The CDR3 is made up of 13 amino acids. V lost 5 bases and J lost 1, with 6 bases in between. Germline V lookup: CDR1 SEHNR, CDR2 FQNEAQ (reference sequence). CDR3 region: CASSQPSGNTIYF. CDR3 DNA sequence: TGTGCCAGCAGCCAACCGTCTGGAAACACCATATATTTT. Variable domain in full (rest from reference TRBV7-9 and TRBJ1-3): DTGVSQNPRHKITKRGQNVTFRCDPISEHNRLYWYRQTLGQGPEFLTYFQNEAQLEKSRLLSDRFSAERPKGSFSTLEIQRTEQGDSAMYLCASSQPSGNTIYFGEGSWLTVV.

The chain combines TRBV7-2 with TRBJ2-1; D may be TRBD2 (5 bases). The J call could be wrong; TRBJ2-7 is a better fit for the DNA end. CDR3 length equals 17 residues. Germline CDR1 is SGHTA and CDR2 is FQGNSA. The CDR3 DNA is TGTGCCAGCAGTTCTCGGTCGTGGCTAGCCTCCTACAATGAGCAGTACTTC. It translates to CASSSRSWLASYNEQYF.

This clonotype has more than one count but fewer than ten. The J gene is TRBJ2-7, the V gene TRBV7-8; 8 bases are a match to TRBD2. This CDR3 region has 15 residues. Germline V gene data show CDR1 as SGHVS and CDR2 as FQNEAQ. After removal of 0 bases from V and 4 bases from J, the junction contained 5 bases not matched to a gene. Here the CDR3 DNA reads TGTGCCAGCAGCTTAGCGCTGGAGCGGGAGTACGAGCAGTACTTC. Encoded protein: CASSLALEREYEQYF.

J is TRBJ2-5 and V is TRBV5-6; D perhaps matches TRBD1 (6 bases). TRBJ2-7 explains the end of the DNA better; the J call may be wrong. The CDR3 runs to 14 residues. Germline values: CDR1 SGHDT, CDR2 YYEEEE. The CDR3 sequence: CASARPGRGYEQYF. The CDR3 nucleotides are TGTGCCAGCGCCAGGCCGGGCAGGGGATACGAGCAGTACTTC.

This CDR3 reads CAGHRTVAVSGANVLTF. The CDR3 bases are TGTGCCGGCCACAGGACCGTAGCCGTCTCTGGGGCCAACGTCCTGACTTTC. The chain links TRBV2 to TRBJ2-6; D is possibly TRBD1 (5 bases). Germline loops: CDR1 SNHLY, CDR2 FYNNEI. Trimming took 11 bases from V and 0 from J, leaving 20 bases between them. The CDR3 is 17 amino acids. Full variable domain (remainder filled in from reference TRBV2 and TRBJ2-6): EPEVTQTPSHQVTQMGQEVILRCVPISNHLYFYWYRQILGQKVEFLVSFYNNEISEKSEIFDDQFSVERPDGSNFTLKIRSTKLEDSAMYFCAGHRTVAVSGANVLTFGAGSRLTVL.

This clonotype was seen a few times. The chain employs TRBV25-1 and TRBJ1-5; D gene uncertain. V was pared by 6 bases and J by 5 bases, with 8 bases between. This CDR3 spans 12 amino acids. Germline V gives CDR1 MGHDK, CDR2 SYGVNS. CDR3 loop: CASSGWDQPQHF. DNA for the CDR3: TGTGCCAGCAGCGGATGGGATCAGCCCCAGCATTTT.

The CDR3 here is CASSPGQGTFPYEQYF. The CDR3 bases are TGTGCCAGCAGCCCCGGACAGGGGACCTTTCCCTACGAGCAGTACTTC. The chain carries TRBV27 and TRBJ2-4; 9 nucleotides align to TRBD1. The end of the DNA fits TRBJ2-7 better, so the J call may be wrong. This CDR3 comprises 16 residues. Germline CDR1 and CDR2: MNHEY and SMNVEV (reference sequence).

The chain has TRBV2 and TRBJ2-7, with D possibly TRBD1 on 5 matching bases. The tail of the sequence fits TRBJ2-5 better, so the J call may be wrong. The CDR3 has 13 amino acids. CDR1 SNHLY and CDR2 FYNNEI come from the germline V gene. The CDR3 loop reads CAIRQAAGETQYF. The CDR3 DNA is TGTGCGATCAGGCAGGCGGCAGGGGAGACCCAGTACTTC.

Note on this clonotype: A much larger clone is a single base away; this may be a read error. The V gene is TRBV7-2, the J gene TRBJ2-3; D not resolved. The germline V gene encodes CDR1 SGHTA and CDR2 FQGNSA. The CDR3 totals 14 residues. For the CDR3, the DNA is TGTGCCAGCAGCGTAGTGTCGGGCGGAGATGCGCAGTATTTT. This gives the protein CASSVVSGGDAQYF.

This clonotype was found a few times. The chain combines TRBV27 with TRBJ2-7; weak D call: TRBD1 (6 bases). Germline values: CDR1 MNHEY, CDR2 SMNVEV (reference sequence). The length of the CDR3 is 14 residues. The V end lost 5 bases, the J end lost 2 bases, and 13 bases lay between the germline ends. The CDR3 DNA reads TGTGCCAGCAGTCCTTGGGACACAGCCTACGAGCAGTACTTC. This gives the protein CASSPWDTAYEQYF.

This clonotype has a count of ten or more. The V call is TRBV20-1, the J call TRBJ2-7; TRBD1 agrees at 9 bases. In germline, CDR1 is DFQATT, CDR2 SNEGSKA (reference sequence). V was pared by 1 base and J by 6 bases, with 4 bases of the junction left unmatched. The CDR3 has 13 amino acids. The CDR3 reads CSARVPDRGEQYF. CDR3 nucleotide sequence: TGCAGTGCTAGAGTCCCGGACAGGGGCGAGCAGTACTTC.

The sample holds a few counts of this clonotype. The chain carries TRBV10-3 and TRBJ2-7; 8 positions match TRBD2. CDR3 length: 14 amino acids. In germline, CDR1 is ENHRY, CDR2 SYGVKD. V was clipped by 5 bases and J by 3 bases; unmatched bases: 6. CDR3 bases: TGTGCCATCAGTTTCGGACTAGCAGTCTACGAGCAGTACTTC. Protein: CAISFGLAVYEQYF.

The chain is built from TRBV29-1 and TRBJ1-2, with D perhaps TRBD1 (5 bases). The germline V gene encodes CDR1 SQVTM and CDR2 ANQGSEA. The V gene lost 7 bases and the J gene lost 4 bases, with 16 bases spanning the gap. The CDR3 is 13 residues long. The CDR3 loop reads CSAGQGRVYGYTF. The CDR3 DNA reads TGCAGCGCAGGCCAGGGCAGAGTCTATGGCTACACCTTC.

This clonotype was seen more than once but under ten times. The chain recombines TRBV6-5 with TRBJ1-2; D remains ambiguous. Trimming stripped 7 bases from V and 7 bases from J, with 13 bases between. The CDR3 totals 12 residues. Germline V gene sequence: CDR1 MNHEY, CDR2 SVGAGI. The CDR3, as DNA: TGTGCCAGCACCGGTGGGTTGTCTGGCTACACCTTC. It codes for CASTGGLSGYTF.

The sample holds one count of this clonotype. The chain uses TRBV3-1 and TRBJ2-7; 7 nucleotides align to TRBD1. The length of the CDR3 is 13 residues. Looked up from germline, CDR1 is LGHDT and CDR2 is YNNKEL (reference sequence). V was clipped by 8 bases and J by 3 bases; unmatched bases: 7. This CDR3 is CASAGTENYEQYF. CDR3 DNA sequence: TGTGCCAGCGCCGGGACAGAGAACTACGAGCAGTACTTC.

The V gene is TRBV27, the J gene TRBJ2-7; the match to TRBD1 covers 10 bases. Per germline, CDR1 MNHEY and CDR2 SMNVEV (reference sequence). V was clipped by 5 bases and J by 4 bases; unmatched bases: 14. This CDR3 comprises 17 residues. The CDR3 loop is CASSPTLDRGRRYEQYF. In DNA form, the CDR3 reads TGTGCCAGCAGTCCGACCCTCGACAGGGGGCGCCGGTACGAGCAGTACTTC.

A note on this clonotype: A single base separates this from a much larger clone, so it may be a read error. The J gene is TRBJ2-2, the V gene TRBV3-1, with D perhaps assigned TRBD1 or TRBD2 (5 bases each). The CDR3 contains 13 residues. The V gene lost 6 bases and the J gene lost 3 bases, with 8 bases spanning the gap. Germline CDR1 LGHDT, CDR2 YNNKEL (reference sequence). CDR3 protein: CASSWGYTGELFF. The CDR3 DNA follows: TGTGCCAGCAGTTGGGGGTACACCGGGGAGCTGTTTTTT.